The 24 T cell receptor beta chains below come from one sample, sequenced in a study of T cell repertoires in cytomegalovirus infection. TCRdb processed the reads anew with MiXCR; each CDR3 protein has one entry. In the table there are approximately 110,000 distinct CDR3 sequences, about 40% of which are singletons. No cognate antigen is known for these TCRs. The sample in question was CD8+ T cells from cultured PBMCs, obtained from culture after CMV antigen stimulation. The source of these receptors is a human donor in good health (CMV status not recorded). Some clones in this sample may be carry-over from other donors' samples.

The rearrangement joins TRBV29-1 to TRBJ2-2; no clear D gene. Germline CDR1 reads SQVTM; CDR2 reads ANQGSEA. The CDR3 has 13 amino acids. V was pared by 5 bases and J by 0 bases, with 7 bases between. For the CDR3, the DNA is TGCAGCGTTAGGGATACGAACACCGGGGAGCTGTTTTTT. It specifies CSVRDTNTGELFF.

The rearrangement links TRBV4-1 to TRBJ1-6; a possible D gene is TRBD1 (6 bases). Trimming pared 1 base from V and 7 bases from J, leaving 14 bases between. The V gene's germline CDR1 is MGHRA and CDR2 YSYEKL. This CDR3 has 16 amino acids. CDR3 sequence (DNA): TGCGCCAGCAGCCAAGGTCCTCGTCAGGGGAATTCACCCCTCCACTTT. Translated: CASSQGPRQGNSPLHF.

The chain employs TRBV7-6 and TRBJ1-5, with D unclear. V lost 5 bases and J 8 bases, leaving 19 bases between the germline ends. The germline V gene encodes CDR1 SGHVS and CDR2 FNYEAQ. This CDR3 has 15 amino acids. CDR3 amino acids: CASSTSFGREEPQHF. The CDR3 region has the DNA TGTGCCAGCAGCACCAGTTTCGGGAGGGAAGAGCCCCAGCATTTT.

This rearrangement joins TRBV15 to TRBJ1-1; a possible D gene is TRBD1 (6 bases). Germline CDR1 reads LNHNV; CDR2 reads YYDKDF (reference sequence). The length of the CDR3 is 15 residues. The V end was cut by 1 base, the J end by 0 bases, with 9 bases between. DNA of the CDR3: TGTGCCACCAGCAGAGTGGGGGCCATGAACACTGAAGCTTTCTTT. It is translated as CATSRVGAMNTEAFF.

This clonotype is labeled as large. This chain joins TRBV7-6 and TRBJ1-1; the D gene is possibly TRBD1 (5 bases). Trimming cost V 0 bases and J 1 base, with 6 bases left between them. This CDR3 spans 14 amino acids. Germline CDR1 reads SGHVS; CDR2 reads FNYEAQ. The CDR3 region has the DNA TGTGCCAGCAGCTTAGCGGGGGGGAACACTGAAGCTTTCTTT. Protein product: CASSLAGGNTEAFF.

V gene TRBV20-1 combines with J gene TRBJ1-5, with TRBD1 identical over 7 bases. The CDR3 consists of 15 residues. V shed 5 bases, J shed 0 bases, and the junction held 7 bases outside the gene matches. CDR1 and CDR2 from the germline V gene are DFQATT and SNEGSKA (reference sequence). CDR3 sequence reads: CSALPGQPSNQPQHF. In nucleotides, the CDR3 is TGCAGTGCTCTCCCGGGACAGCCTAGCAATCAGCCCCAGCATTTT.

The chain combines TRBV6-8 with TRBJ2-7; a possible D gene is TRBD2 (6 bases). Deletions cut 2 bases from V and 6 bases from J, with 11 bases between. The CDR3 is 13 amino acids. The germline V gene has CDR1 MNHGY and CDR2 SAAAGT. CDR3 loop: CASSYVEAGEQYF. The CDR3 nucleotides are TGTGCCAGCAGTTACGTCGAAGCGGGCGAGCAGTACTTC.

A few counts support this clonotype. This rearrangement joins TRBV7-9 to TRBJ2-2; D is perhaps TRBD1 or TRBD2 (5 bases each). Germline V lookup: CDR1 SEHNR, CDR2 FQNEAQ (reference sequence). The CDR3 totals 15 residues. With 8 bases removed from V and 5 bases from J, the gap between germline ends came to 18 bases. The CDR3 region has the DNA TGTGCCAGCCCGTGGTGGGGGAAAAAGACCGGGGAGCTGTTTTTT. Translating it yields CASPWWGKKTGELFF.

CDR3 in DNA: TGCGCCAGCAGCCAAGCCATGGGGAACACTGAAGCTTTCTTT. Amino acids: CASSQAMGNTEAFF. This chain links TRBV4-1 with TRBJ1-1; D ambiguous. The germline CDR1 and CDR2 sequences are MGHRA and YSYEKL. V shed 1 base and J shed 1 base, with 7 bases lying between them. This CDR3 region has 14 residues.

The chain is built from TRBV6-5 and TRBJ1-2; a weak D match, TRBD1 (6 bases). Trimming left V 7 bases short and J 4 bases short, with 16 bases between. The germline V gene encodes CDR1 MNHEY and CDR2 SVGAGI. The CDR3 consists of 14 residues. The CDR3 sequence: CASNEGGGLYGYTF. Written as DNA, the CDR3 is TGTGCCAGCAACGAGGGGGGGGGACTCTATGGCTACACCTTC.

The sample holds one count of this clonotype. The J gene is TRBJ2-5, the V gene TRBV6-1; the D is unclear. V lost 1 base and J lost 2, with 20 bases in between. The germline CDR1 and CDR2 sequences are MNHNS and SASEGT. This CDR3 spans 18 amino acids. CDR3 in amino acids: CASSEEWVSQTEQETQYF. The CDR3 coding sequence is TGTGCCAGCAGTGAAGAGTGGGTAAGCCAGACGGAGCAAGAGACCCAGTACTTC.

V and J are TRBV7-1 and TRBJ2-5; 8 bases agree with TRBD1. TRBV7-1 is sorted into the ORF group, with uncertain function. The CDR3 runs 14 residues. With 3 bases clipped from V and 1 base from J, the junction kept 1 base outside the gene matches. The CDR3 nucleotides are TGTGCCAGCAGCTCGGGACAGGCCCAAGAGACCCAGTACTTC. Translated, it gives CASSSGQAQETQYF.

This clonotype was seen at least ten times. V gene TRBV27 combines with J gene TRBJ2-3, with 8 bases identical to TRBD1. The germline gives CDR1 MNHEY, CDR2 SMNVEV (reference sequence). There are 16 residues in the CDR3. Losses at the gene ends were 5 bases for V and 2 bases for J; bases not matched to a gene: 9. CDR3 DNA sequence: TGTGCCAGCAGTACGAACAGGGGGTACACCACAGATACGCAGTATTTT. This encodes CASSTNRGYTTDTQYF.

This rearrangement joins TRBV6-1 to TRBJ2-7; 7 bases line up with TRBD1. This CDR3 contains 13 residues. Per the germline V gene, CDR1 is MNHNS and CDR2 is SASEGT. The J segment lost 2 bases and the V segment lost 6 bases, leaving 4 bases of the junction unmatched. CDR3 amino acids: CASSDRATYEQYF. CDR3 nucleotide sequence: TGTGCCAGCAGCGACAGGGCAACCTACGAGCAGTACTTC.

This sequence joins TRBV6-1 and TRBJ1-2; D unclear. V lost 2 bases and J lost 0, with 13 bases in between. The germline gives CDR1 MNHNS, CDR2 SASEGT. The length of the CDR3 is 16 residues. The CDR3 region has the DNA TGTGCCAGCAGTGAAACCCCCCAACCTTCTAACTATGGCTACACCTTC. Amino acids: CASSETPQPSNYGYTF.

The gene calls are TRBV20-1 and TRBJ2-1; 9 nucleotides align to TRBD2. This CDR3 comprises 13 residues. CDR1 and CDR2 (germline): DFQATT, SNEGSKA (reference sequence). CDR3 in amino acids: CKVRGGAHNEQFF. CDR3 in DNA: TGCAAAGTCCGCGGGGGGGCGCACAATGAGCAGTTCTTC.

The chain links TRBV19 to TRBJ1-2; possibly TRBD1 for D (5 bases). V lost 4 bases to trimming and J lost 4 bases, with 16 bases between them. CDR3 length equals 15 residues. The germline gives CDR1 LNHDA, CDR2 SQIVND (reference sequence). CDR3 residues: CASSRTRDGFYGYTF. The CDR3 nucleotides are TGTGCCAGTAGTAGGACCCGGGACGGCTTCTATGGCTACACCTTC. Together with reference TRBV19 and TRBJ1-2, the CDR3 gives the full variable domain: DGGITQSPKYLFRKEGQNVTLSCEQNLNHDAMYWYRQDPGQGLRLIYYSQIVNDFQKGDIAEGYSVSREKKESFPLTVTSAQKNPTAFYLCASSRTRDGFYGYTFGSGTRLTVV.

This clonotype was seen a handful of times. V gene TRBV15 combines with J gene TRBJ1-1; D not certain. CDR1 LNHNV and CDR2 YYDKDF come from the germline V gene (reference sequence). CDR3 length: 14 residues. Trimming removed 3 bases from V and 0 bases from J, with 8 bases in between. CDR3 DNA: TGTGCCACCAGCAGGGTAGAGTTGAACACTGAAGCTTTCTTT. Encoded protein: CATSRVELNTEAFF.

The chain is built from TRBV7-3 and TRBJ2-3; D perhaps matches TRBD2 (6 bases). V gave up 7 bases and J gave up 1 base, with 12 bases separating them. CDR1 and CDR2 (germline): SGHTA, FQGTGA. This CDR3 has 14 amino acids. DNA for the CDR3: TGTGCCAGCAACCCGGGGGTCGGCACAGATACGCAGTATTTT. It codes for CASNPGVGTDTQYF.

This clonotype has only a few counts. The chain uses TRBV12-5 and TRBJ2-7; D is uncertain. Germline CDR1 LGHNT, CDR2 FRNRAP. The CDR3 is 15 amino acids. The V and J ends lost 0 bases and 2 bases respectively, with 11 bases between them. CDR3: CASGLVLSLAYEQYF. DNA for the CDR3: TGTGCTAGTGGTTTGGTTCTGTCCTTGGCCTACGAGCAGTACTTC.

This clonotype appeared many times. The chain links TRBV19 to TRBJ1-5, with D hard to call. V shed 7 bases and J shed 1 base, with 17 bases lying between them. In germline, CDR1 is LNHDA, CDR2 SQIVND (reference sequence). This CDR3 region has 16 residues. The CDR3 loop reads CASTLGGAQSNQPQHF. In DNA, the CDR3 is TGTGCCAGTACCCTCGGCGGCGCCCAGAGCAATCAGCCCCAGCATTTT.

The chain combines TRBV5-4 with TRBJ2-3; D tentatively reads TRBD1 or TRBD2 (5 bases each). This CDR3 comprises 13 residues. Trimming pared 4 bases from V and 0 bases from J, leaving 6 bases between. Germline V CDR1 and CDR2: SGHNT, YYREEE (reference sequence). CDR3 region: CASSRDSTDTQYF. Written as DNA, the CDR3 is TGTGCCAGCAGCCGGGACAGCACAGATACGCAGTATTTT.

This rearrangement joins TRBV10-3 to TRBJ2-3, with a tentative D call TRBD2 (5 bases). Germline V gene lookup returns CDR1 ENHRY and CDR2 SYGVKD. The CDR3 has 12 amino acids. Trimming cost V 8 bases and J 6 bases, with 12 bases left between them. The CDR3 DNA is TGTGCCATCGGGTCCCGAGGGGATACGCAGTATTTT. Translating it yields CAIGSRGDTQYF.

The chain recombines TRBV5-4 with TRBJ2-2, with unresolved D. Germline V lookup: CDR1 SGHNT, CDR2 YYREEE (reference sequence). The CDR3 contains 14 residues. V was clipped by 0 bases and J by 3 bases, with 6 bases between them. The CDR3, as DNA: TGTGCCAGCAGCTTGGGTTGGGACACCGGGGAGCTGTTTTTT. Its translation: CASSLGWDTGELFF.